The clone carrying this T cell receptor beta chain rates as medium-sized. Its antigen is still unknown. This sample is part of a study of metastatic and nonmetastatic thyroid tumors. Study-wide background: The study looked at repertoires side by side in blood and in tumor or nodule tissue from malignant and benign thyroid patients. Study-level points and caveats: According to reports, the diversity of TCR beta was significantly higher in malignant thyroid tumors than in benign nodules, and this held in both blood and tumor samples.

No treatment of any kind had been given to any patient before thyroid surgery. Trimming took off 2 bases at V and 6 bases at J, with 8 bases between the two ends. The CDR3 is 14 residues long. Looked up from germline, CDR1 is MNHEY and CDR2 is SVGAGI. TCRdb recomputed clones from the PCR reads via MiXCR. The table shows roughly 10,000 clones, with 35% to 40% occurring only once. The origin of this receptor is a female donor with papillary thyroid cancer or a benign thyroid nodule (not recorded which). Some clones in this sample may be carry-over from other donors' samples. The genes are TRBV6-5 and TRBJ1-6; D is ambiguous. Sequenced: tumor tissue. CDR3 region: CASSYRELNSPLHF. CDR3 sequence (DNA): TGTGCCAGCAGTTACAGGGAACTTAATTCACCCCTCCACTTT.